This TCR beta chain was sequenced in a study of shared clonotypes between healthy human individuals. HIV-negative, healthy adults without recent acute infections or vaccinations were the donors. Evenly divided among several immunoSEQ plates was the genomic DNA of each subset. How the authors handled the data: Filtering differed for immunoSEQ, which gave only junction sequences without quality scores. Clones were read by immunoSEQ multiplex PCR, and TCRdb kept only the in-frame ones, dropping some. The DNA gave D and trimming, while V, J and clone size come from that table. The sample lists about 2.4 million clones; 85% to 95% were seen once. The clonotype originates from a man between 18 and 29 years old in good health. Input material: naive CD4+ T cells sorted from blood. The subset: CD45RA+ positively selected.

CDR3 sequence reads: CASSPMTGVFPHEQYF. CDR3 nucleotides: TGCGCCAGCAGCCCGATGACAGGGGTCTTTCCCCACGAGCAGTACTTC. The chain couples TRBV5-1 to TRBJ2-7; 8 nucleotides match TRBD1. Germline-derived CDR1 and CDR2 are SGHRS and YFSETQ. Unmatched junction bases numbered 14, after V lost 4 bases and J lost 5 bases. The CDR3 sequence is 16 residues long.